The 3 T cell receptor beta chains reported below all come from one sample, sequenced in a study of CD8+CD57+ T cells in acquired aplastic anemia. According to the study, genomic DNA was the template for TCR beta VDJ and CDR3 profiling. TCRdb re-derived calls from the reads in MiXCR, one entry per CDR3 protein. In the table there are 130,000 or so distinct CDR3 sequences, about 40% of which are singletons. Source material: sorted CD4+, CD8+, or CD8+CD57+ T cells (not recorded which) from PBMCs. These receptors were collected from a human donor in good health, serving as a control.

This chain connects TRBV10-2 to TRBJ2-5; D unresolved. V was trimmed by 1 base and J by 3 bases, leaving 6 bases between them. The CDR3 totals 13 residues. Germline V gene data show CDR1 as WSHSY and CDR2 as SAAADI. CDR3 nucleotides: TGCGCCAGCAGTGAGTGGTTAAAAGAGACCCAGTACTTC. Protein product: CASSEWLKETQYF.

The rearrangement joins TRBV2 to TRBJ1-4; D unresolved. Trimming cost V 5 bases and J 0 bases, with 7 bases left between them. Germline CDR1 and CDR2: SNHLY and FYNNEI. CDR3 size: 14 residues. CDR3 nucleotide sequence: TGTGCCAGCAGTATCGGTCCAACTAATGAAAAACTGTTTTTT. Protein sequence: CASSIGPTNEKLFF. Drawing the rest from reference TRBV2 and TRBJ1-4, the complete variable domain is EPEVTQTPSHQVTQMGQEVILRCVPISNHLYFYWYRQILGQKVEFLVSFYNNEISEKSEIFDDQFSVERPDGSNFTLKIRSTKLEDSAMYFCASSIGPTNEKLFFGSGTQLSVL.

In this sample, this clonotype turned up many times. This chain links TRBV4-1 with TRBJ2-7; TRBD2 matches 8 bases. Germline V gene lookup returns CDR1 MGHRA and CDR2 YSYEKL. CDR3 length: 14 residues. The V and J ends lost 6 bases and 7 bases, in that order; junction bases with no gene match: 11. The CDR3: CASRDSGALGEQYF. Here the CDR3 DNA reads TGCGCCAGCAGGGATAGCGGGGCCCTCGGTGAGCAGTACTTC.